This note documents a single TCR beta chain sequence. This record comes from a study of blood T cell repertoires in COVID-19. At the level of the study: COVID-19 samples collected from the United States, Italy and Spain covered acute and convalescent phases. Sources were T cells, B-cell-depleted T cells, or PBMCs; the material itself was cDNA or gDNA.

In the source study's methods: Counts of nucleated cells, estimated from reference gene primer amplification, were obtained. Sequenced by immunoSEQ multiplex PCR; TCRdb stores in-frame clones only, minus some. The DNA was the basis for D and trimming; V, J and clone size are from that table. There are roughly 100,000 clones in the sample; 75% to 90% occur only once, and 15% lies in the top ten. The sequence came from a man in his fifties with acute or convalescent COVID-19. The sample comprised peripheral blood.

The CDR3 DNA reads as TGTGCCAGCGGACTTATAGGCAATCAGCCCCAGCATTTT. This codes for CASGLIGNQPQHF. The J gene is TRBJ1-5, the V gene TRBV6-6; D is undetermined. The V end was cut by 8 bases, the J end by 2 bases, with 10 bases between. CDR1 MNHNY and CDR2 SVGAGI come from the germline V gene (reference sequence). The CDR3 loop spans 13 amino acids.